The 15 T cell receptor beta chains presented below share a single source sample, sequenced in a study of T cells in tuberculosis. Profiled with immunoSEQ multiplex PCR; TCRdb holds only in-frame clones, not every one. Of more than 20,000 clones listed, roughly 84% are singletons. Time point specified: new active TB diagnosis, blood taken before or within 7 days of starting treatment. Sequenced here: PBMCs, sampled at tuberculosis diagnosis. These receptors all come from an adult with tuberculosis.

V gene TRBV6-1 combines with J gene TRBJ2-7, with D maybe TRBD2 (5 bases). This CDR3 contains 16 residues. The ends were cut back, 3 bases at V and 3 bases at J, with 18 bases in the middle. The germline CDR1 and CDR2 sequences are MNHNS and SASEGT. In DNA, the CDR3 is TGTGCCAGCAGTGATTCCCGACCTGCCGCGGGCTACGAGCAGTACTTC. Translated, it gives CASSDSRPAAGYEQYF.

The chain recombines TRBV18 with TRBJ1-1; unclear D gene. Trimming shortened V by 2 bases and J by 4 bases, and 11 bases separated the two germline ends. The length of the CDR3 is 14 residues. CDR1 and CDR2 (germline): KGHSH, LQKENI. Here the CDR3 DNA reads TGTGCCAGCTCACCAAGTCGAGGCGGCACTGAAGCTTTCTTT. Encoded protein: CASSPSRGGTEAFF.

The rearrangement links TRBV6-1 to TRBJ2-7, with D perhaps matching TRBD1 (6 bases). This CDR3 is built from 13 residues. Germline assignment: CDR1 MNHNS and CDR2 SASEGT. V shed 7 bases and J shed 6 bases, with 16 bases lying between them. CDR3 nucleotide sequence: TGTGCCAGCACCAGGGGCTTGGAAGGCGAGCAGTACTTC. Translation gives CASTRGLEGEQYF.

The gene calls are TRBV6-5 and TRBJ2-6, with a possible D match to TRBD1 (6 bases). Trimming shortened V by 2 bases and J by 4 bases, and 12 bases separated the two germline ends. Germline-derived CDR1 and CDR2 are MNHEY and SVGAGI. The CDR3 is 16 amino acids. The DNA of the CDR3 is TGTGCCAGCAGTTACGAAGGTACAGGGGGGGCCAACGTCCTGACTTTC. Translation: CASSYEGTGGANVLTF.

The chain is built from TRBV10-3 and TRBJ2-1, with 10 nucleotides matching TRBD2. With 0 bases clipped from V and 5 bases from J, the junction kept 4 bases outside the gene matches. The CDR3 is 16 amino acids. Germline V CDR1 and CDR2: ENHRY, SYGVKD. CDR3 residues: CAISESATSGDNEQFF. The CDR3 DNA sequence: TGTGCCATCAGTGAGTCGGCCACTAGCGGGGACAATGAGCAGTTCTTC.

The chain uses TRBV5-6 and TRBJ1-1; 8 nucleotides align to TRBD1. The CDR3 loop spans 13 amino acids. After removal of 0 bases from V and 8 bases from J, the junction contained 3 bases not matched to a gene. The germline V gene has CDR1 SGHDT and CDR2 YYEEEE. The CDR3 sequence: CASSLVGQGEAFF. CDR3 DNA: TGTGCCAGCAGCTTGGTCGGACAGGGCGAAGCTTTCTTT.

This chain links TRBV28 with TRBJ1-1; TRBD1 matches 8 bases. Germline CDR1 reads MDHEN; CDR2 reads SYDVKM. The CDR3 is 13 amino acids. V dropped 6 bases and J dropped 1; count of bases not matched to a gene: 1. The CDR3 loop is CASRDRGNTEAFF. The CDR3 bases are TGTGCCAGCAGAGACAGGGGGAACACTGAAGCTTTCTTT. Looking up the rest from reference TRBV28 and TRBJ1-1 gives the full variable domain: DVKVTQSSRYLVKRTGEKVFLECVQDMDHENMFWYRQDPGLGLRLIYFSYDVKMKEKGDIPEGYSVSREKKERFSLILESASTNQTSMYLCASRDRGNTEAFFGQGTRLTVV.

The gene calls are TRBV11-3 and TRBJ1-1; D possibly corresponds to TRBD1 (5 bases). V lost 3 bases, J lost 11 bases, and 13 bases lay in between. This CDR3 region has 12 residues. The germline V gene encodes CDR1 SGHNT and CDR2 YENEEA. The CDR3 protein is CASSFAGRAAFF. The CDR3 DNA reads TGTGCCAGCAGCTTCGCCGGCAGGGCGGCTTTCTTT.

The CDR3 loop is CASSPRTDMNTEAFF. Here the CDR3 DNA reads TGTGCCAGCTCACCAAGAACAGACATGAACACTGAAGCTTTCTTT. The chain joins TRBV18 to TRBJ1-1, with D hard to call. The V and J ends lost 2 bases and 0 bases respectively, with 10 bases between them. This CDR3 comprises 15 residues. Germline V CDR1 and CDR2: KGHSH, LQKENI.

In DNA, the CDR3 is TGTGCCTGGAGTGTACGGGATTTAGGAACCATATATTTT. It translates to CAWSVRDLGTIYF. V gene TRBV30 combines with J gene TRBJ1-3, with D uncertain. V was trimmed by 0 bases and J by 10 bases, leaving 13 bases between them. This CDR3 region has 13 residues. The germline V gene has CDR1 GTSNPN and CDR2 SVGIG (reference sequence).

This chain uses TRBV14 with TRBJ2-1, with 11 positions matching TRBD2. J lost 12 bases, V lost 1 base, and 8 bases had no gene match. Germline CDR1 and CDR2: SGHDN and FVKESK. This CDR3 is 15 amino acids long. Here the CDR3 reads CASSQVIPGLAVQFF. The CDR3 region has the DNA TGTGCCAGCAGCCAAGTTATCCCGGGACTAGCGGTGCAGTTCTTC.

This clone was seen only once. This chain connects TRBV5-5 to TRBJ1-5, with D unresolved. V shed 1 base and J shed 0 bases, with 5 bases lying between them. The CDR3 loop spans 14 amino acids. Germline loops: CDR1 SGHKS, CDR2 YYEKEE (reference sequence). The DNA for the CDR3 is TGTGCCAGCAGCTTGTTAATTAGCAATCAGCCCCAGCATTTT. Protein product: CASSLLISNQPQHF.

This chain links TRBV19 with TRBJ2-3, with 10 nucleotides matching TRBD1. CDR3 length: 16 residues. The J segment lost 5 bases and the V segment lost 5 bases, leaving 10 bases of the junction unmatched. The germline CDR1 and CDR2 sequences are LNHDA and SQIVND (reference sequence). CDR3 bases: TGTGCCAGTAGTCCTACGACAGGGGGCTCGTTAGATACGCAGTATTTT. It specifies CASSPTTGGSLDTQYF.

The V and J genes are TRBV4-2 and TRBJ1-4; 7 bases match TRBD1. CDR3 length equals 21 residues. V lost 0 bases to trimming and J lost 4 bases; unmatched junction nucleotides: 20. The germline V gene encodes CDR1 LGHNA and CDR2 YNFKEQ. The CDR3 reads CASSQDRGLDRAEVFNEKLFF. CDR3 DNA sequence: TGTGCCAGCAGCCAAGATCGGGGCCTTGACAGGGCCGAGGTCTTTAATGAAAAACTGTTTTTT.

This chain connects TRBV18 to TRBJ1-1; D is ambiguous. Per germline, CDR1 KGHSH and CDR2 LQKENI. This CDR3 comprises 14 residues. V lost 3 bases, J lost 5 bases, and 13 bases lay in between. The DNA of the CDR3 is TGTGCCAGCTCACCCCCTATAACGGGAACTGAAGCTTTCTTT. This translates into CASSPPITGTEAFF. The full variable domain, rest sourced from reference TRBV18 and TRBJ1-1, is NAGVMQNPRHLVRRRGQEARLRCSPMKGHSHVYWYRQLPEEGLKFMVYLQKENIIDESGMPKERFSAEFPKEGPSILRIQQVVRGDSAAYFCASSPPITGTEAFFGQGTRLTVV.